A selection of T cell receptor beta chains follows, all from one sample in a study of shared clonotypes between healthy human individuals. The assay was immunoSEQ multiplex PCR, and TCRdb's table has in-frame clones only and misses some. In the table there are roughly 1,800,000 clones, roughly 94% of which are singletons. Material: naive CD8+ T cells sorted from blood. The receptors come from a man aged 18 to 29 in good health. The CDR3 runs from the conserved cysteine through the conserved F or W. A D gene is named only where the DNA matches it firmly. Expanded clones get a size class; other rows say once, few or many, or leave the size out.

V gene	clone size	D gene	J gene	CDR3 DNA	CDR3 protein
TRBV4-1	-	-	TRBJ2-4	TGCGCCAGCAGCCAAGTCCCCTCCGACAAAAACATTCAGTACTTC	CASSQVPSDKNIQYF
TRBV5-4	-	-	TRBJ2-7	TGTGCCAGCGGAACCGGGGAGCTCTACGAGCAGTACTTC	CASGTGELYEQYF
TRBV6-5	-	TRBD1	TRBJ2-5	TGTGCCAGCAGTGGTACAGGGGGGACTCAAGAGACCCAGTACTTC	CASSGTGGTQETQYF
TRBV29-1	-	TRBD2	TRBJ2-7	TGCAGCGTTGAAGGGCGGGAGGACTACGAGCAGTACTTC	CSVEGREDYEQYF
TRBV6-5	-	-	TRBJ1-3	TGTGCCAGCAGTTACGTAGCATCCTCCGGAAACACCATATATTTT	CASSYVASSGNTIYF
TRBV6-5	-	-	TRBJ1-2	TGTGCCAGCAGCTCCCTGCTTGGCTACACCTTC	CASSSLLGYTF
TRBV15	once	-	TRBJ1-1	TGTGCCACCAGCAGTGGACAGTCGAACACTGAAGCTTTCTTT	CATSSGQSNTEAFF
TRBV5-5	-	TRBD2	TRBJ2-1	TGTGCCAGCAGCTTGGAGGGGACTAGCGGGAGTGATGAGCAGTTCTTC	CASSLEGTSGSDEQFF
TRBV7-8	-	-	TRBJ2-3	TGTGCCAGCAGCTTAAGTTGGGGGAGCACAGATACGCAGTATTTT	CASSLSWGSTDTQYF
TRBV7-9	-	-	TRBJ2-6	TGTGCCAGCATGGACTATGGGGCCAACGTCCTGACTTTC	CASMDYGANVLTF
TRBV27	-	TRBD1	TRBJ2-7	TGTGCCAGCGGACCGGGACAGGGGGCGGGGGAGCAGTACTTC	CASGPGQGAGEQYF
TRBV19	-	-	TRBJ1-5	TGTGCCAGTCAGAACCGGGACAGCAATCAGCCCCAGCATTTT	CASQNRDSNQPQHF
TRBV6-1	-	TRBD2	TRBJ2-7	TGTGCCAGCAGTCAGGAAGCGGGAGAGGCCTACGAGCAGTACTTC	CASSQEAGEAYEQYF
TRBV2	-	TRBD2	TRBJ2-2	TGTGCCGGGGGGGAGGTGGGAAAGCCTATAAGCACCGGGGAGCTGTTTTTT	CAGGEVGKPISTGELFF
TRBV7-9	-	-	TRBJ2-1	TGTGCCAGCAGCTTAGTTCGGGGGAGTTCCTACAATGAGCAGTTCTTC	CASSLVRGSSYNEQFF
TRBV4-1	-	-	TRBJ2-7	TGCGCCAGCAGCCAATATCAGGGCGGGACCCCCTACGAGCAGTACTTC	CASSQYQGGTPYEQYF
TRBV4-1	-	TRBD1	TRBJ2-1	TGCGCCAGCAGCCAAGTCCGAGGGGGCGGTGAGCAGTTCTTC	CASSQVRGGGEQFF
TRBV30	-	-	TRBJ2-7	TGTGCCTGGAGTGTTACCCGCCTAGGCGAGCAGTACTTC	CAWSVTRLGEQYF
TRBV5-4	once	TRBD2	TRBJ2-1	TGTGCCAGCAGCTTGGCCTTTAGCGGGGGGCTGTTCTCATACAATGAGCAGTTCTTC	CASSLAFSGGLFSYNEQFF
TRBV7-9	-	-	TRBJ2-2	TGTGCCAGCAGCTCCCGACAAGGGGCGAACACCGGGGAGCTGTTTTTT	CASSSRQGANTGELFF